Below, 11 T cell receptor beta chains from the same sample are listed, as sequenced in a study of T cell repertoires in cytomegalovirus infection. What these receptors recognize is not known. Each CDR3 protein gets one entry after TCRdb re-called the reads with MiXCR. The sample shows approximately 340,000 distinct CDR3 sequences, 25% to 35% of them seen only once. The sequenced sample was cultured PBMCs, obtained from culture after CMV antigen stimulation. These receptor sequences come from a human donor in good health (CMV status not recorded). Some clones in this sample may be carry-over from other donors' samples.

The genes are TRBV7-9 and TRBJ1-1; TRBD1 might be the D (5 bases). The CDR3 loop spans 15 amino acids. Deletions cut 5 bases from V and 4 bases from J, with 17 bases between. Germline lookup yields CDR1 SEHNR and CDR2 FQNEAQ (reference sequence). The DNA for the CDR3 is TGTGCCAGCAGCCCCCCGACAGTTAAGGGCACTGAAGCTTTCTTT. This sequence encodes CASSPPTVKGTEAFF.

This chain connects TRBV4-1 to TRBJ2-1; D is unclear. The CDR3 totals 15 residues. The germline CDR1 and CDR2 sequences are MGHRA and YSYEKL. V was shortened by 2 bases and J by 0 bases, with 8 bases between the two germline ends. This CDR3 reads CASSQQEYSYNEQFF. CDR3 coding DNA: TGCGCCAGCAGCCAACAGGAGTACTCCTACAATGAGCAGTTCTTC.

The rearrangement links TRBV29-1 to TRBJ1-4; D unresolved. The CDR3 length is 12 residues. V lost 0 bases, J lost 12 bases, and 11 bases lay in between. CDR1 and CDR2 from the germline V gene are SQVTM and ANQGSEA. The CDR3 region has the DNA TGCAGCGTTGAAGATCATTCGGCAGAACTGTTTTTT. Translation: CSVEDHSAELFF.

This clonotype was seen repeatedly, ten times or more. The chain carries TRBV28 and TRBJ2-7, with 7 bases matching TRBD1. CDR3 size: 12 residues. Germline V gene data show CDR1 as MDHEN and CDR2 as SYDVKM. V lost 6 bases and J lost 3; bases outside the gene matches: 2. CDR3 nucleotide sequence: TGTGCCAGCAGCCGACAGGGCTACGAGCAGTACTTC. Translated, it gives CASSRQGYEQYF.

This clonotype was counted only a few times. This chain uses TRBV7-2 with TRBJ2-5, with D possibly TRBD2 on 5 matching bases. V lost 6 bases and J 3 bases, leaving 14 bases between the germline ends. The CDR3 spans 14 residues. Germline CDR1 SGHTA, CDR2 FQGNSA. The DNA for the CDR3 is TGTGCCAGCAGGGCCGGAGGTGGGAAAGAGACCCAGTACTTC. As protein: CASRAGGGKETQYF.

In its sample, this clonotype was seen many times. The V call is TRBV6-2 or TRBV6-3, the J call TRBJ2-2, with 12 bases lining up with TRBD2. Germline loops: CDR1 MNHEY, CDR2 SVGEGT. CDR3 length: 15 residues. V shed 10 bases and J 7 bases; nucleotides not matched to a gene: 10. CDR3 residues: CATRLAGDRGGELFF. The DNA of the CDR3 is TGTGCCACCAGACTAGCGGGAGATCGTGGCGGGGAGCTGTTTTTT.

This clonotype was observed a few times. V gene TRBV28 combines with J gene TRBJ2-3, with 8 bases lining up with TRBD2. Germline CDR1 MDHEN, CDR2 SYDVKM. This CDR3 comprises 15 residues. With 6 bases clipped from V and 0 bases from J, the junction kept 5 bases outside the gene matches. CDR3: CASSRIAGSTDTQYF. The CDR3 nucleotides are TGTGCCAGCAGCCGCATAGCGGGGAGCACAGATACGCAGTATTTT.

This clonotype was seen many times. CDR3 sequence: CASSSSGSGIGGYNEQFF. CDR3 sequence (DNA): TGTGCCAGCAGCTCCTCCGGCAGCGGGATAGGTGGTTACAATGAGCAGTTCTTC. The V gene is TRBV7-2, the J gene TRBJ2-1; 7 bases are shared with TRBD2. Looked up from germline, CDR1 is SGHTA and CDR2 is FQGNSA. Trimming removed 4 bases from V and 4 bases from J; junction bases left unmatched: 16. The CDR3 extends over 18 amino acids.

This clonotype was counted between two and nine times. CDR3 sequence: CASSIGKGARETEAFF. CDR3 DNA: TGTGCCAGTAGTATAGGGAAGGGGGCGCGGGAGACTGAAGCTTTCTTT. The chain joins TRBV19 to TRBJ1-1; 7 bases align to TRBD1. The CDR3 totals 16 residues. With V trimmed by 1 base and J by 5 bases, 10 bases remained unmatched. CDR1 is LNHDA, CDR2 SQIVND, per germline (reference sequence).

V usage is TRBV29-1 and J usage is TRBJ2-7; a possible D gene is TRBD1 (5 bases). CDR3 length equals 13 residues. The germline V gene encodes CDR1 SQVTM and CDR2 ANQGSEA. Trimming stripped 4 bases from V and 3 bases from J, with 13 bases between. In DNA, the CDR3 is TGCAGCGTTGTGGGGCGGCCCGACTACGAGCAGTACTTC. Its protein is CSVVGRPDYEQYF.

This clonotype was found many times. The rearrangement joins TRBV7-2 to TRBJ1-2; D may be TRBD1 (5 bases). This CDR3 is built from 13 residues. The V end lost 4 bases, the J end lost 5 bases, and 11 bases lay between the germline ends. Germline-derived CDR1 and CDR2 are SGHTA and FQGNSA. As DNA, the CDR3 is TGTGCCAGCAGCTCGGGACCTGATTATGGCTACACCTTC. This encodes CASSSGPDYGYTF.